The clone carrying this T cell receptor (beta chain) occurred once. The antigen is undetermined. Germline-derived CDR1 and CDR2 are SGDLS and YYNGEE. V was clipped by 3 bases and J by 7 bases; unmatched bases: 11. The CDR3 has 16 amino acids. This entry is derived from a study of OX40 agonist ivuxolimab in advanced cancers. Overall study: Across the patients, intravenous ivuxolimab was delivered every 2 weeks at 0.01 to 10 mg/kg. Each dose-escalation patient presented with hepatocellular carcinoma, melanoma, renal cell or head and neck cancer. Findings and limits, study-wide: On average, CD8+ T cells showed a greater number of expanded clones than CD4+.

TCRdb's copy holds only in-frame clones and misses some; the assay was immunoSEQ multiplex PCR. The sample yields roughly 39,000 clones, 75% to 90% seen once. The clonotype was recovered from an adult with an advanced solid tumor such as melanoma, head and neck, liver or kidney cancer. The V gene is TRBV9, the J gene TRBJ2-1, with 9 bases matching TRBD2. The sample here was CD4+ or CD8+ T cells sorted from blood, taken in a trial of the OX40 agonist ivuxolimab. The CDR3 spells CASSGYPAGGMNEQFF. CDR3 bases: TGTGCCAGCAGCGGATACCCGGCGGGAGGGATGAATGAGCAGTTCTTC.